The 13 T cell receptor beta chains reported below all come from one sample, sequenced in a study of molecular identifiers for immune sequencing clone quantification. TCRdb re-called the PCR reads through MiXCR, storing one row per CDR3 protein. The top ten hold roughly 0.83% of the sample, which has about 640,000 distinct CDR3 sequences, 20% seen once. The sample was naive CD8+ T cells from blood, with Jurkat cell RNA spiked in. Subset denoted: FACS-sorted CD8+CD4-CCR7+CD45RA+ naive T cells. These receptors were obtained from a human donor in good health. Some libraries in this study had Jurkat cell RNA spiked in.

In its sample, this clonotype was seen once. A much more abundant neighbour one base away suggests this may be a read error. This chain connects TRBV19 to TRBJ2-7; weak D call: TRBD1 (7 bases). The V gene's germline CDR1 is LNHDA and CDR2 SQIVND (reference sequence). The CDR3 is made up of 14 amino acids. In DNA, the CDR3 is TGTGCCAGTAGTGCGGGGACAGCATCCTACGAGCAGTGCTTC. It translates to CASSAGTASYEQCF.

For this clonotype: A much larger clone sits a single nucleotide away, making a read error possible. This chain connects TRBV6-5 to TRBJ2-7, with 10 bases matching TRBD1. Germline CDR1 reads MNHEY; CDR2 reads SVGAGI. The junction had 9 bases not matched to a gene; V was cut back by 7 bases and J by 3 bases. The CDR3 is 15 residues long. This chain's CDR3 is CASNDQGQGFYEQYF. CDR3 in DNA: TGTGCCAGCAATGATCAGGGACAGGGGTTCTACGAGCAGTACTTC.

Details on this clonotype: Just one base apart from a much larger clone, this may be a read error. The CDR3 does not close with the conserved phenylalanine or tryptophan, likely indicating a read error. The rearrangement links TRBV2 to TRBJ1-5; 9 bases fit TRBD1. This CDR3 has 15 amino acids. V lost 5 bases and J lost 2; bases outside the gene matches: 4. Per germline, CDR1 SNHLY and CDR2 FYNNEI. The CDR3 here is CASSMDRGGNQPQHL. CDR3 DNA sequence: TGTGCCAGCAGTATGGACAGGGGAGGCAATCAGCCCCAGCATCTT.

The chain couples TRBV6-6 to TRBJ1-2; 7 nucleotides align to TRBD1. This CDR3 is built from 16 residues. The V segment lost 4 bases and the J segment 5 bases; nucleotides outside the gene matches: 13. Germline V gene data show CDR1 as MNHNY and CDR2 as SVGAGI (reference sequence). CDR3: CASSSSFTGAPYGYTF. In nucleotides, the CDR3 is TGTGCCAGCAGTTCTAGTTTCACAGGGGCCCCTTATGGCTACACCTTC.

This clonotype was detected many times. V gene TRBV2 combines with J gene TRBJ2-3, with 7 bases identical to TRBD1. CDR3 length equals 14 residues. V was clipped by 6 bases and J by 3 bases; unmatched bases: 6. Per germline, CDR1 SNHLY and CDR2 FYNNEI. The CDR3 is CASSLRGQTDTQYF. Here the CDR3 DNA reads TGTGCCAGCAGCCTTAGGGGACAGACAGATACGCAGTATTTT.

A word on this clonotype: A read error may be the cause here, since a much bigger clone is one base away. V usage is TRBV4-3 and J usage is TRBJ1-1; 10 bases line up with TRBD1. V dropped 0 bases and J dropped 7; count of bases not matched to a gene: 11. The germline V gene has CDR1 LGHNA and CDR2 YSLEER. The CDR3 has 17 amino acids. CDR3 nucleotide sequence: TGCGCCAGCAGCCAAGATCATTGGGGACAGGGGAGCATTGAAGCTTTCTTT. Amino acids: CASSQDHWGQGSIEAFF.

This clonotype was counted at least ten times. This sequence joins TRBV5-1 and TRBJ1-1; 7 nucleotides agree with TRBD1. Germline CDR1 SGHRS, CDR2 YFSETQ. The CDR3 is made up of 14 amino acids. V lost 4 bases to trimming and J lost 5 bases; unmatched junction nucleotides: 8. Here the CDR3 DNA reads TGCGCCAGCAGCATCCGACAGGGAGGGACTGAAGCTTTCTTT. Protein sequence: CASSIRQGGTEAFF.

Note on this clonotype: It may be a read error: a sequence one base away is much more abundant. This rearrangement joins TRBV30 to TRBJ2-3; D remains unclear. The CDR3 contains 12 residues. Germline V gene lookup returns CDR1 GTSNPN and CDR2 SVGIG (reference sequence). The V and J ends lost 5 bases and 6 bases respectively, with 12 bases between them. CDR3 amino acids: CAWAPMSDTQYF. For the CDR3, the DNA is TGTGCCTGGGCCCCGATGAGCGATACGCAGTATTTT.

This clonotype was recorded at least ten times. The V and J genes are TRBV6-6 and TRBJ1-1; TRBD1 might be the D (6 bases). The ends were cut back, 0 bases at V and 1 base at J, with 12 bases in the middle. Germline V gene lookup returns CDR1 MNHNY and CDR2 SVGAGI (reference sequence). This CDR3 has 16 residues. The CDR3, as DNA: TGTGCCAGCAGTTACTCGATGGGACACTCGAACACTGAAGCTTTCTTT. Protein product: CASSYSMGHSNTEAFF.

This clonotype was detected ten times or more. V usage is TRBV6-6 and J usage is TRBJ2-5; 7 bases agree with TRBD2. V shed 0 bases and J 2 bases; nucleotides not matched to a gene: 6. The germline gives CDR1 MNHNY, CDR2 SVGAGI (reference sequence). This CDR3 has 16 residues. The CDR3 protein is CASSYSTGGRQETQYF. The DNA for the CDR3 is TGTGCCAGCAGTTACTCGACTGGCGGGAGACAAGAGACCCAGTACTTC.

This clonotype turned up a few times. The rearrangement joins TRBV5-1 to TRBJ2-7; D unresolved. The V end lost 0 bases, the J end lost 1 base, and 11 bases lay between the germline ends. Germline loops: CDR1 SGHRS, CDR2 YFSETQ. The CDR3 runs 15 residues. As DNA, the CDR3 is TGCGCCAGCAGCTTGGAGGCAGGTCCATCCTACGAGCAGTACTTC. Its protein product is CASSLEAGPSYEQYF. Full variable domain (rest looked up from reference TRBV5-1 and TRBJ2-7): KAGVTQTPRYLIKTRGQQVTLSCSPISGHRSVSWYQQTPGQGLQFLFEYFSETQRNKGNFPGRFSGRQFSNSRSEMNVSTLELGDSALYLCASSLEAGPSYEQYFGPGTRLTVT.

This clonotype was counted a few times. The J gene is TRBJ1-1, the V gene TRBV5-5; TRBD1 matches at 10 bases. Per the germline V gene, CDR1 is SGHKS and CDR2 is YYEKEE (reference sequence). The CDR3 is made up of 15 amino acids. Trimming took 4 bases from V and 8 from J; bases not matched to a gene: 11. CDR3 region: CASSLQGQGIWEAFF. CDR3 coding DNA: TGTGCCAGCAGCCTACAGGGACAGGGGATCTGGGAAGCTTTCTTT. Full variable domain (missing parts from reference TRBV5-5 and TRBJ1-1): DAGVTQSPTHLIKTRGQQVTLRCSPISGHKSVSWYQQVLGQGPQFIFQYYEKEERGRGNFPDRFSARQFPNYSSELNVNALLLGDSALYLCASSLQGQGIWEAFFGQGTRLTVV.

This clonotype was found many times. This chain links TRBV28 with TRBJ2-3, with 7 bases matching TRBD2. V was clipped by 7 bases and J by 6 bases; unmatched bases: 13. This CDR3 is 15 amino acids long. Germline CDR1 and CDR2: MDHEN and SYDVKM. This CDR3 reads CASTMAGETVDTQYF. The CDR3 bases are TGTGCCAGCACCATGGCGGGGGAAACAGTGGATACGCAGTATTTT.